Following are 3 T cell receptor beta chains from one sample sequenced in a study of blood T cells in healthy people across ages. Primed by a sample-barcoded 5' primer and a J-beta primer mix, a second PCR proceeded for about 7 to 11 cycles. TCRdb reprocessed the 5' RACE reads via MiXCR and lists one record per CDR3 protein. The sample includes some 750,000 distinct CDR3 sequences, over 20% of them seen just once. What was sequenced was blood. Receptors were obtained from a man aged 65 to 79 in good health.

This chain's CDR3 is CASRLTSGRIEQFF. DNA of the CDR3: TGTGCCAGCAGACTGACTAGCGGGAGGATTGAGCAGTTCTTC. The chain carries TRBV3-1 and TRBJ2-1; 13 positions agree with TRBD2. The CDR3 has 14 amino acids. V dropped 6 bases and J dropped 9; count of bases not matched to a gene: 5. Germline V gene lookup returns CDR1 LGHDT and CDR2 YNNKEL (reference sequence).

The J gene is TRBJ2-5, the V gene TRBV2; maybe TRBD1 (5 bases). V lost 6 bases and J lost 5, with 13 bases in between. Germline lookup yields CDR1 SNHLY and CDR2 FYNNEI. The CDR3 extends over 13 amino acids. The CDR3 DNA sequence: TGTGCCAGCAGCATCAGGGCAGGGGAGACCCAGTACTTC. It yields the protein CASSIRAGETQYF.

The V gene is TRBV20-1, the J gene TRBJ2-1; D gene unclear. This CDR3 has 11 residues. V was shortened by 3 bases and J by 6 bases, with 6 bases between the two germline ends. Germline-derived CDR1 and CDR2 are DFQATT and SNEGSKA (reference sequence). CDR3 in amino acids: CSASVANEQFF. The CDR3 DNA reads as TGCAGTGCTAGCGTTGCCAATGAGCAGTTCTTC.